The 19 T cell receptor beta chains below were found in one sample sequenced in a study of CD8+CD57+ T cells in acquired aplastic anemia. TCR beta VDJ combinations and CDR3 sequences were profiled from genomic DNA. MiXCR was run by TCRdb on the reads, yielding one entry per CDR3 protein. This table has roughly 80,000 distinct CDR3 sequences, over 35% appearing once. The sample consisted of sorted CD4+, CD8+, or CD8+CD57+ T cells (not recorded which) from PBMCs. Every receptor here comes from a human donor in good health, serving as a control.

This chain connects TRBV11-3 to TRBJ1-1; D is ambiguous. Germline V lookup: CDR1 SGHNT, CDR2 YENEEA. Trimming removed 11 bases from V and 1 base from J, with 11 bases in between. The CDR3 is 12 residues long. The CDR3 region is CASGQKNTEAFF. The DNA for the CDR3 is TGTGCCTCTGGGCAGAAGAACACTGAAGCTTTCTTT.

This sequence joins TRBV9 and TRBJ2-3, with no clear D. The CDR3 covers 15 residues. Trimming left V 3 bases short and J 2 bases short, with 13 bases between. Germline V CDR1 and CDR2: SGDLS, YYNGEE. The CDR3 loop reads CASSAQMTYTDTQYF. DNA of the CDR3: TGTGCCAGCAGCGCCCAAATGACCTACACAGATACGCAGTATTTT.

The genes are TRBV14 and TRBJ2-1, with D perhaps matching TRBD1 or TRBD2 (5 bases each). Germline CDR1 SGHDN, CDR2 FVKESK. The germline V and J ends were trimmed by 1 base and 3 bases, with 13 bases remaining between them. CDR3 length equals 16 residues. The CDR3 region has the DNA TGTGCCAGCAGCCAAGCTGAGGGGCCCCACTACAATGAGCAGTTCTTC. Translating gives CASSQAEGPHYNEQFF.

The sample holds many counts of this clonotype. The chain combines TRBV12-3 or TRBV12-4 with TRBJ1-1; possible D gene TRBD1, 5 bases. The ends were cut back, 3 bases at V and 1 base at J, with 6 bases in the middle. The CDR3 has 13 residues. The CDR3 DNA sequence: TGTGCCAGCAGTTTTGGGGGGAACACTGAAGCTTTCTTT. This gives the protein CASSFGGNTEAFF.

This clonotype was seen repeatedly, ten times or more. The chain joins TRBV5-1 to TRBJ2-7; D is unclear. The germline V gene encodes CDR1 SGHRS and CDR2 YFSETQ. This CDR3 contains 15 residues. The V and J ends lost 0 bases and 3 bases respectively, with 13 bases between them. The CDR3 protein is CASSLGAGNLYEQYF. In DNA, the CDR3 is TGCGCCAGCAGCTTGGGTGCTGGGAATCTCTACGAGCAGTACTTC.

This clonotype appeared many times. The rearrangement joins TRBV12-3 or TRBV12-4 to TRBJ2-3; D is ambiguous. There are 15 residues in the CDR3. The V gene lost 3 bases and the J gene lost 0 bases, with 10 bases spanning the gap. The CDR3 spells CASSFGDTSTDTQYF. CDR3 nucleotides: TGTGCCAGCAGTTTTGGTGACACTAGCACAGATACGCAGTATTTT.

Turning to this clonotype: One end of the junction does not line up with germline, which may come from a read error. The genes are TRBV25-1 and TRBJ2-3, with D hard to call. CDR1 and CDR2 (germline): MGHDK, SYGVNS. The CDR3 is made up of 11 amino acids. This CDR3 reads CASSLTDTQCF. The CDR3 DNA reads TGTGCCAGCAGTTTAACGGATACGCAGTGTTTT.

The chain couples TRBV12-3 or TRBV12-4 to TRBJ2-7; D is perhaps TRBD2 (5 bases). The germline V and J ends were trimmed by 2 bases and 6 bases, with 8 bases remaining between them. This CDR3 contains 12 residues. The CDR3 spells CASSLTAGEQYF. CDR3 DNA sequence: TGTGCCAGCAGTTTAACCGCGGGCGAGCAGTACTTC.

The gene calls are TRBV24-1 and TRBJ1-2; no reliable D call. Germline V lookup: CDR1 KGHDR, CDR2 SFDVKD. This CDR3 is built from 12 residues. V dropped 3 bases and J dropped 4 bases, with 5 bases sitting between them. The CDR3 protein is CATSDTSYGYTF. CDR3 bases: TGTGCCACCAGTGATACCAGCTATGGCTACACCTTC.

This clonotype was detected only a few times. CDR3 residues: CASSRGQGLEQYF. CDR3 DNA sequence: TGTGCCAGTAGTCGCGGACAGGGTTTAGAGCAGTACTTC. V and J are TRBV19 and TRBJ2-7, with 8 bases identical to TRBD1. The CDR3 length is 13 residues. Germline CDR1 is LNHDA and CDR2 is SQIVND (reference sequence). Trimming cost V 5 bases and J 7 bases; bases outside gene matches: 7.

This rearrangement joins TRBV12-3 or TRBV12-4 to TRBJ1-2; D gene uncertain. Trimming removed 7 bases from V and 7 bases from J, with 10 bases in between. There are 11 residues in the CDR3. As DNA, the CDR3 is TGTGCCAGCACCGTCGTGGCTGGCTACACCTTC. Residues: CASTVVAGYTF.

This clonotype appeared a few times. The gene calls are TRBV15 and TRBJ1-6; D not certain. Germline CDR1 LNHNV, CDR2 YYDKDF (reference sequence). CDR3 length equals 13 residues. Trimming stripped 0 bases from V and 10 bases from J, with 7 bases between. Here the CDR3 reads CATSRDIRSPLHF. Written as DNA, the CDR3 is TGTGCCACCAGCAGAGATATAAGGTCACCCCTCCACTTT.

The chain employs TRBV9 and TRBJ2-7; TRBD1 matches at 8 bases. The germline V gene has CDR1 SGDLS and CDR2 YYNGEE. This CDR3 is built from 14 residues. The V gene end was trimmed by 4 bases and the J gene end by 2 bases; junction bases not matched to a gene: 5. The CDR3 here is CASSSGQGPYEQYF. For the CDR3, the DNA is TGTGCCAGCAGCTCCGGACAGGGCCCCTACGAGCAGTACTTC.

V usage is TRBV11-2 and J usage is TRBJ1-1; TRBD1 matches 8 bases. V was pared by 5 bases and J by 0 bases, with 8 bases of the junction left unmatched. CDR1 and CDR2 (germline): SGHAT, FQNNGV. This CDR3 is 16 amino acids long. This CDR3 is CASSLGPDRVNTEAFF. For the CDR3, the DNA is TGTGCCAGCAGCCTAGGCCCGGACAGGGTGAACACTGAAGCTTTCTTT.

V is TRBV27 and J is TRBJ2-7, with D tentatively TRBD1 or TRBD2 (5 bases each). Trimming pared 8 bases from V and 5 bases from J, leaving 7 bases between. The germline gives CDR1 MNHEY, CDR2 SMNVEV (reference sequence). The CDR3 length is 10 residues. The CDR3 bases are TGTGCCAGCGGGGGTAACGAGCAGTACTTC. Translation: CASGGNEQYF.

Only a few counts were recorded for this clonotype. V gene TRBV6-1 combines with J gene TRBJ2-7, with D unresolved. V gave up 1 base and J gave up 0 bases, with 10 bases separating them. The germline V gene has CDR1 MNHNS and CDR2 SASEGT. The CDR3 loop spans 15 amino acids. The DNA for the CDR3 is TGTGCCAGCAGTGAAGGGACCTTAAGCTCCTACGAGCAGTACTTC. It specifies CASSEGTLSSYEQYF.

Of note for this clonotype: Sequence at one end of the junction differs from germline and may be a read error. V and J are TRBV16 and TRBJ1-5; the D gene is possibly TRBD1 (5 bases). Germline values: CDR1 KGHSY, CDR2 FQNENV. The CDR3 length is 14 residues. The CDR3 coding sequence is TGTGCCAGCAGCACCGGACATTCAGATCAGTCCCAGCATTTT. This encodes CASSTGHSDQSQHF.

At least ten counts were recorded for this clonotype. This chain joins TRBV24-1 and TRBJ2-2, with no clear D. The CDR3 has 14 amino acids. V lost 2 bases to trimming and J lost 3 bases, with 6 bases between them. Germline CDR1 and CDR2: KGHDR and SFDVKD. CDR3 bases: TGTGCCACCAGTGATTCCGAGCACACCGGGGAGCTGTTTTTT. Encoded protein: CATSDSEHTGELFF.

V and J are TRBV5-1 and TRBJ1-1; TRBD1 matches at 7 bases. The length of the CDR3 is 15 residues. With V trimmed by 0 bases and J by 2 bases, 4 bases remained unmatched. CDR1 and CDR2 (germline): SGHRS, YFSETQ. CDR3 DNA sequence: TGCGCCAGCAGCTTGGGGGGACAGAGTAACACTGAAGCTTTCTTT. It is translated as CASSLGGQSNTEAFF.